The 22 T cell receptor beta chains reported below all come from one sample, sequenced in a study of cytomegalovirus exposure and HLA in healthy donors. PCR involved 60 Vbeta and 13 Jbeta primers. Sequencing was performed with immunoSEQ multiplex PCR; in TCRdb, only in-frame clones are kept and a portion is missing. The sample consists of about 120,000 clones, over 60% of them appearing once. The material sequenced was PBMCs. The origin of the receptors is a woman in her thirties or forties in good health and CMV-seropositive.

The CDR3 DNA reads as TGTGCCAGCAGTTACTCTGGGGGCCTATACACTGAAGCTTTCTTT. It encodes CASSYSGGLYTEAFF. This chain connects TRBV6-5 to TRBJ1-1, with TRBD1 as a possible D gene (6 bases). With 0 bases removed from V and 3 bases from J, the gap between germline ends came to 11 bases. CDR3 length: 15 amino acids. Germline V gene data show CDR1 as MNHEY and CDR2 as SVGAGI.

The CDR3 DNA reads TGTGCCAGCACGTTCTTAGCGGGAGGGCCGGGCGGGGAGCTGTTTTTT. Its translation: CASTFLAGGPGGELFF. The chain recombines TRBV4-2 with TRBJ2-2; 11 bases fit TRBD2. Looked up from germline, CDR1 is LGHNA and CDR2 is YNFKEQ. V lost 7 bases and J lost 7; bases outside the gene matches: 11. CDR3 length equals 16 residues.

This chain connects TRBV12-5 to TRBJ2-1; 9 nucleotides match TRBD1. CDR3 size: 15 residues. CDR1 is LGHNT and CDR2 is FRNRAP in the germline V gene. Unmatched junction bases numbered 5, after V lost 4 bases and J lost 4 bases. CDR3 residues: CASGWGTGTYNEQFF. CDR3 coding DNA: TGTGCTAGTGGTTGGGGGACAGGGACATACAATGAGCAGTTCTTC.

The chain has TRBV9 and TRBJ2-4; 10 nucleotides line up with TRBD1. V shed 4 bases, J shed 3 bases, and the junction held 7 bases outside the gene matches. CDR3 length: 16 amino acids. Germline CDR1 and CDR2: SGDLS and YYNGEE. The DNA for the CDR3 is TGTGCCAGCAGCCCGCGGACAGGGGGTCTCAAAAACATTCAGTACTTC. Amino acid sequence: CASSPRTGGLKNIQYF.

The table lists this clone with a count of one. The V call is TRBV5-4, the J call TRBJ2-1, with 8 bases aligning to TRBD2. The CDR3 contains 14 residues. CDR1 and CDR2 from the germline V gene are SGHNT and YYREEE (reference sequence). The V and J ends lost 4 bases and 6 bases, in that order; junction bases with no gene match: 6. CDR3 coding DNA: TGTGCCAGCAGCGATCGGACTAGCCCCAATGAGCAGTTCTTC. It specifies CASSDRTSPNEQFF.

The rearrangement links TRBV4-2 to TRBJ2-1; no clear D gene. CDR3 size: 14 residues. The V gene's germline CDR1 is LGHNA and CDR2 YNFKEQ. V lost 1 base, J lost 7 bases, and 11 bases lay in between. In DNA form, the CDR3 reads TGTGCCAGCAGCCAAGGGGCCCTACTGAATGAGCAGTTCTTC. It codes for CASSQGALLNEQFF.

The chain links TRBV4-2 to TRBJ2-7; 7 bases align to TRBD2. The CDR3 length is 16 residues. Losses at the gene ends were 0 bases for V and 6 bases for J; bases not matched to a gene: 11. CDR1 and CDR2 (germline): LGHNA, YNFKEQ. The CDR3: CASSQDTGTGGFEQYF. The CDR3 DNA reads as TGTGCCAGCAGCCAAGATACCGGGACCGGGGGGTTCGAGCAGTACTTC.

CDR3 DNA sequence: TGCGCCAGCAGCTCTAGTGTCGGAGCTAACTATGGCTACACCTTC. It translates to CASSSSVGANYGYTF. The rearrangement joins TRBV5-1 to TRBJ1-2; no definite D call. V lost 3 bases and J 0 bases, leaving 12 bases between the germline ends. CDR1 and CDR2 (germline): SGHRS, YFSETQ. CDR3 length: 15 amino acids.

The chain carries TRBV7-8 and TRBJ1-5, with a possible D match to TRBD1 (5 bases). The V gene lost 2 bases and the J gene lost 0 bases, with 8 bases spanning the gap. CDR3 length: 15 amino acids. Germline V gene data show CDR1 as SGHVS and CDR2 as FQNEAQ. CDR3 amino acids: CASSLKGYSNQPQHF. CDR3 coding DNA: TGTGCCAGCAGCTTAAAGGGGTATAGCAATCAGCCCCAGCATTTT.

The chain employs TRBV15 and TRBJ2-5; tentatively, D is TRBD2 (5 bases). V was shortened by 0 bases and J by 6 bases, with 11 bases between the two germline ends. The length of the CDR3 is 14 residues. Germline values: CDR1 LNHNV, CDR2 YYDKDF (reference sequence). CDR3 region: CATSRDAGLKTQYF. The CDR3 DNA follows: TGTGCCACCAGCAGAGATGCGGGTTTGAAGACCCAGTACTTC.

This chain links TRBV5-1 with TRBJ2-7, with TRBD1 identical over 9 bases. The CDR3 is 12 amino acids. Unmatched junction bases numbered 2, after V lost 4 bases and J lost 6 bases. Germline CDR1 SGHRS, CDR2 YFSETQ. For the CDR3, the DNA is TGCGCCAGCAGCACGACAGGGGGCGAGCAGTACTTC. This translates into CASSTTGGEQYF.

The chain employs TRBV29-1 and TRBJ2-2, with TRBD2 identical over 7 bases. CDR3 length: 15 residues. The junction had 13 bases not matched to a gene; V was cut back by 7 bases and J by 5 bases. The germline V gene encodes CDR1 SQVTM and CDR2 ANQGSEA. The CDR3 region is CSGLGGGGSTGELFF. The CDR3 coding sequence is TGCAGCGGGCTCGGCGGGGGAGGTTCAACCGGGGAGCTGTTTTTT.

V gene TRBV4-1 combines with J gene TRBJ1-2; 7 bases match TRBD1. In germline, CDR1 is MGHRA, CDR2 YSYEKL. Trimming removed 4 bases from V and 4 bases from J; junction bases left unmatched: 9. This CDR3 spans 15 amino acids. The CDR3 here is CASSPFGDRFYGYTF. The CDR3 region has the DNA TGCGCCAGCAGCCCTTTTGGGGACAGATTCTATGGCTACACCTTC.

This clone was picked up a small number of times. Here the CDR3 reads CASSFRGESAYEQYF. CDR3 sequence (DNA): TGCGCCAGCAGCTTCCGGGGGGAGTCAGCCTACGAGCAGTACTTC. This sequence joins TRBV5-1 and TRBJ2-7; 7 nucleotides line up with TRBD2. This CDR3 has 15 residues. Unmatched junction bases numbered 7, after V lost 2 bases and J lost 2 bases. CDR1 SGHRS and CDR2 YFSETQ come from the germline V gene.

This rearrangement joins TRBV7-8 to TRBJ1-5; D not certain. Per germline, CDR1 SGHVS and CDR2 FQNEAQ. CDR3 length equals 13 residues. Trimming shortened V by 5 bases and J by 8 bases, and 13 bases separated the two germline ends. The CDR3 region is CASSLFRREPQHF. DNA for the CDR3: TGTGCCAGCAGCCTATTCCGGCGGGAGCCCCAGCATTTT.

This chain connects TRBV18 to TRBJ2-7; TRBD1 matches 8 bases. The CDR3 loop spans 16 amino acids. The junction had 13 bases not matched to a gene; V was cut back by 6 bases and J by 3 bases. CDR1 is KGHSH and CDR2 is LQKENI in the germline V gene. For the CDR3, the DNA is TGTGCCAGCTCTCAAGAGGGACAGGTCTCGAACTACGAGCAGTACTTC. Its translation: CASSQEGQVSNYEQYF.

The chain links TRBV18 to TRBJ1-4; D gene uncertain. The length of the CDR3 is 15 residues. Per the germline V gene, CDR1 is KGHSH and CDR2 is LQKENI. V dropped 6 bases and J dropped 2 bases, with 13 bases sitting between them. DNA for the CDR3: TGTGCCAGCTCTCTTCAGGCTGGGACTAATGAAAAACTGTTTTTT. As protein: CASSLQAGTNEKLFF. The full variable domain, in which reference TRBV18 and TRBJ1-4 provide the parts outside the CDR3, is NAGVMQNPRHLVRRRGQEARLRCSPMKGHSHVYWYRQLPEEGLKFMVYLQKENIIDESGMPKERFSAEFPKEGPSILRIQQVVRGDSAAYFCASSLQAGTNEKLFFGSGTQLSVL.

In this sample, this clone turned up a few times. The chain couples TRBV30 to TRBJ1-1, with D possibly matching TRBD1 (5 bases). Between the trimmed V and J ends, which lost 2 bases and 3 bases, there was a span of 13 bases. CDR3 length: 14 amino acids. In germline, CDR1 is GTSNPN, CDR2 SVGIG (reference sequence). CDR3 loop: CAWSRWQGDTEAFF. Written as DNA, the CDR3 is TGTGCCTGGAGTCGATGGCAGGGCGACACTGAAGCTTTCTTT.

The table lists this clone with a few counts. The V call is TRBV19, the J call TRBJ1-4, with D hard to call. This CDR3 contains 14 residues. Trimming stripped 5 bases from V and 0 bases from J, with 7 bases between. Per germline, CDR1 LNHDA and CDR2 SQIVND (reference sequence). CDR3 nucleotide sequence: TGTGCCAGTAGTGTGTCATCAACTAATGAAAAACTGTTTTTT. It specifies CASSVSSTNEKLFF.

For the CDR3, the DNA is TGTGCCAGCAGCCTGGGCCCCAGCCCGGAGACCCAGTACTTC. Protein product: CASSLGPSPETQYF. This chain uses TRBV7-9 with TRBJ2-5; D not resolved. Germline V CDR1 and CDR2: SEHNR, FQNEAQ (reference sequence). V was clipped by 5 bases and J by 5 bases, with 15 bases between them. The CDR3 has 14 amino acids.

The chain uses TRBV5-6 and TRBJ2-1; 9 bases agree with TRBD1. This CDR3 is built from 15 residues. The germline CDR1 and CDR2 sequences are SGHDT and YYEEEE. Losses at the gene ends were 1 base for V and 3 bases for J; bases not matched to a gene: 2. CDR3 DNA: TGTGCCAGCAGCTTGCGGGACAGGGACTACAATGAGCAGTTCTTC. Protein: CASSLRDRDYNEQFF. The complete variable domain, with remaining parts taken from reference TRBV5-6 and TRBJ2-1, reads DAGVTQSPTHLIKTRGQQVTLRCSPKSGHDTVSWYQQALGQGPQFIFQYYEEEERQRGNFPDRFSGHQFPNYSSELNVNALLLGDSALYLCASSLRDRDYNEQFFGPGTRLTVL.

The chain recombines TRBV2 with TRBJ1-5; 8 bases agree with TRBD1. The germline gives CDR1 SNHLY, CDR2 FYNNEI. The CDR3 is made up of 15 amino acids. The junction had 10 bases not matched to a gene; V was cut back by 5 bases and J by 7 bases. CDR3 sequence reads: CASSRDTGGNQPQHF. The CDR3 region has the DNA TGTGCCAGCAGTCGGGATACAGGGGGGAACCAGCCCCAGCATTTT.